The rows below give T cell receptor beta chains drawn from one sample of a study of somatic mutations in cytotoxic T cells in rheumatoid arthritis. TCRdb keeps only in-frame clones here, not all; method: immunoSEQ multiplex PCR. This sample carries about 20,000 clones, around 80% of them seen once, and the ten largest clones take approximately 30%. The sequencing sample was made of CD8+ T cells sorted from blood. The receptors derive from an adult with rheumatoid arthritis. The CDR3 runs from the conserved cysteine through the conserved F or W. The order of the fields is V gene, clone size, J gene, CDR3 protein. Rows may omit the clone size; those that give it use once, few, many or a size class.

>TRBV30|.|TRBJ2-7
CAWTSGTYEQYF
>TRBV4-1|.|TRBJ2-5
CASSQVFRSDQETQYF
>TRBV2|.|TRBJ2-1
CASSEWGGYNEQFF
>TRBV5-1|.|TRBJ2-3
CASSLRAESTDTQYF
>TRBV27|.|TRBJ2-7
CASSSGTLYEQYF
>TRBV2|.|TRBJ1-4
CASGTGGKGEKLFF
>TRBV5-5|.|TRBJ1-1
CASSLWGVTEAFF
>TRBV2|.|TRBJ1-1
CASSGREAFF
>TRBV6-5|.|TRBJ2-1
CASSPGLAVIHEQFF
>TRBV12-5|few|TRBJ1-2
CATGQGDIYGYTF
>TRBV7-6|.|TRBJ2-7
CASSTGSGTYEQYF
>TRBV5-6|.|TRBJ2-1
CASSLGLAGGNEQFF
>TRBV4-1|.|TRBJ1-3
CASSQDPGGLNTIYF
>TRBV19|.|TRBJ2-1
CASSIGTGGNEQFF
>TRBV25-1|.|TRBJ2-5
CASRGTGKETQYF
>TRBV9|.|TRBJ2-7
CASSVGQDSYEQYF
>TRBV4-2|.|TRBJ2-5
CASSQGGSQYF
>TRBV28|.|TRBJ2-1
CASSAQIGIEQFF
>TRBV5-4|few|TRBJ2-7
CASSLGGLHEWFHEQYF
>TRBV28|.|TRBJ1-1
CASTRTGPYAEAFF
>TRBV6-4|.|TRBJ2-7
CASSTDREGYQQYF
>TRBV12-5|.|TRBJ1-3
CASGLGFRSGNTIYF